One and the same sample provided the 18 T cell receptor beta chains below, sequenced in a study of CD8 T cells in Susac syndrome. With random hexamers, about 0.5 to 1 ug RNA was reverse transcribed. TCRdb fed the immunoSEQ multiplex PCR reads into MiXCR, producing one record per CDR3 protein. The data show hundreds of thousands of distinct CDR3 sequences, over 75% seen once. The specimen was CD8+ T cells from PBMCs. The receptors were sampled from a human donor with multiple sclerosis.

This clonotype showed up just a few times. This chain links TRBV11-2 with TRBJ2-3; D perhaps matches TRBD2 (6 bases). CDR1 and CDR2 from the germline V gene are SGHAT and FQNNGV. The CDR3 contains 15 residues. The V and J ends lost 1 base and 2 bases respectively, with 10 bases between them. CDR3 sequence: CASSLVGGSTDTQYF. CDR3 nucleotide sequence: TGTGCCAGCAGCTTAGTCGGGGGTTCCACAGATACGCAGTATTTT.

The rearrangement uses TRBV18 and TRBJ2-5; D unclear. This CDR3 has 11 residues. CDR1 is KGHSH, CDR2 LQKENI, per germline. V gave up 3 bases and J gave up 7 bases, with 6 bases separating them. The CDR3 nucleotides read TGTGCCAGCTCACCGGCAGGGACCCAGTACTTC. Residues: CASSPAGTQYF.

The V gene is TRBV27, the J gene TRBJ1-5; a weak D match, TRBD1 (5 bases). With 6 bases removed from V and 2 bases from J, the gap between germline ends came to 17 bases. Germline CDR1 MNHEY, CDR2 SMNVEV (reference sequence). CDR3 size: 16 residues. CDR3 residues: CASREGTGWGNQPQHF. The CDR3, as DNA: TGTGCCAGCAGGGAGGGGACGGGATGGGGCAATCAGCCCCAGCATTTT.

About this clonotype itself: At one of its ends the junction is not consistent with the germline gene, which may arise from a read error. This chain's CDR3 is CASLDDQGTQYF. CDR3 coding DNA: TGTGCCAGTCTAGACGACCAAGGGACCCAGTACTTC. V gene TRBV27 combines with J gene TRBJ2-5; D call uncertain. Germline values: CDR1 MNHEY, CDR2 SMNVEV (reference sequence). This CDR3 is built from 12 residues.

The V gene is TRBV28, the J gene TRBJ1-2; no clear D. The CDR3 spans 13 residues. Trimming shortened V by 2 bases and J by 1 base, and 5 bases separated the two germline ends. In germline, CDR1 is MDHEN, CDR2 SYDVKM. CDR3: CASSLGVNYGYTF. CDR3 nucleotide sequence: TGTGCCAGCAGTTTAGGGGTTAACTATGGCTACACCTTC.

The rearrangement links TRBV28 to TRBJ2-5; 11 nucleotides match TRBD2. CDR3 length: 15 residues. Trimming took 4 bases from V and 2 from J; bases not matched to a gene: 3. The germline V gene has CDR1 MDHEN and CDR2 SYDVKM. The CDR3 sequence: CASSSVAGGQETQYF. CDR3 nucleotides: TGTGCCAGCAGTTCGGTAGCGGGGGGGCAAGAGACCCAGTACTTC.

Here the CDR3 reads CASSQEAQGSPYEQYF. The CDR3 coding sequence is TGTGCCAGCAGCCAAGAAGCACAGGGGTCCCCCTACGAGCAGTACTTC. V and J are TRBV4-2 and TRBJ2-7; TRBD1 matches 7 bases. Germline V lookup: CDR1 LGHNA, CDR2 YNFKEQ. The ends lost 0 bases at V and 2 bases at J; junction bases unmatched: 7. The CDR3 spans 16 residues.

The chain links TRBV30 to TRBJ2-1; D remains ambiguous. V was trimmed by 2 bases and J by 7 bases, leaving 3 bases between them. Germline CDR1 is GTSNPN and CDR2 is SVGIG (reference sequence). The CDR3 totals 10 residues. CDR3 protein: CAWSQNEQFF. CDR3 bases: TGTGCCTGGAGTCAAAATGAGCAGTTCTTC.

The chain combines TRBV4-3 with TRBJ1-2; TRBD1 might be the D (5 bases). Germline lookup yields CDR1 LGHNA and CDR2 YSLEER. Trimming shortened V by 0 bases and J by 8 bases, and 22 bases separated the two germline ends. CDR3 size: 17 residues. The CDR3 DNA sequence: TGCGCCAGCAGCCAAGATTTCCAGGGTCCGGGAGCAGACGGCTACACCTTC. Translated, it gives CASSQDFQGPGADGYTF.

V gene TRBV20-1 combines with J gene TRBJ2-7; 9 nucleotides agree with TRBD1. V trimming: 0 bases; J trimming: 4 bases; junction bases outside the gene matches: 7. This CDR3 has 15 amino acids. Germline assignment: CDR1 DFQATT and CDR2 SNEGSKA (reference sequence). CDR3 DNA: TGCAGTGCTAGAGATGGGGACAGGGTGGTGTACGAGCAGTACTTC. It is translated as CSARDGDRVVYEQYF.

V gene TRBV9 combines with J gene TRBJ1-1; D gene uncertain. CDR1 and CDR2 from the germline V gene are SGDLS and YYNGEE. V was clipped by 0 bases and J by 3 bases, with 6 bases between them. CDR3 length equals 13 residues. This CDR3 is CASSVEADTEAFF. CDR3 nucleotide sequence: TGTGCCAGCAGCGTAGAGGCTGACACTGAAGCTTTCTTT.

This clonotype appeared a single time. The V gene is TRBV29-1, the J gene TRBJ2-3, with 9 nucleotides matching TRBD2. Germline V gene data show CDR1 as SQVTM and CDR2 as ANQGSEA. There are 14 residues in the CDR3. Losses at the gene ends were 1 base for V and 4 bases for J; bases not matched to a gene: 3. The DNA of the CDR3 is TGCAGCGTTGAAGGCGGGGGGGCCGCAGATACGCAGTATTTT. It yields the protein CSVEGGGAADTQYF.

CDR3 sequence reads: CASSLGPAGGPGTGELFF. CDR3 coding DNA: TGTGCCAGCAGCTTGGGCCCAGCGGGGGGGCCGGGCACCGGGGAGCTGTTTTTT. The chain has TRBV11-3 and TRBJ2-2, with TRBD2 matching over 10 bases. Germline-derived CDR1 and CDR2 are SGHNT and YENEEA. This CDR3 comprises 18 residues. V shed 3 bases and J 4 bases; nucleotides not matched to a gene: 11. Filled out from reference TRBV11-3 and TRBJ2-2, the complete variable domain reads EAGVVQSPRYKIIEKKQPVAFWCNPISGHNTLYWYLQNLGQGPELLIRYENEEAVDDSQLPKDRFSAERLKGVDSTLKIQPAELGDSAVYLCASSLGPAGGPGTGELFFGEGSRLTVL.

The V call is TRBV15, the J call TRBJ2-3, with TRBD2 matching over 11 bases. In germline, CDR1 is LNHNV, CDR2 YYDKDF (reference sequence). V lost 4 bases to trimming and J lost 4 bases; unmatched junction nucleotides: 7. This CDR3 has 16 amino acids. For the CDR3, the DNA is TGTGCCACCAGCAATCTAGCGGGAGGCCCCCCAGATACGCAGTATTTT. This codes for CATSNLAGGPPDTQYF.

V gene TRBV5-4 combines with J gene TRBJ2-2, with D tentatively TRBD1 (5 bases). This CDR3 contains 14 residues. Per germline, CDR1 SGHNT and CDR2 YYREEE (reference sequence). V lost 3 bases, J lost 5 bases, and 11 bases lay in between. CDR3 bases: TGTGCCAGCAGCTCCAGGGTTGGGACCGGGGAGCTGTTTTTT. This translates into CASSSRVGTGELFF.

The V call is TRBV5-6, the J call TRBJ2-1, with a possible D match to TRBD2 (5 bases). CDR3 size: 15 residues. V lost 5 bases to trimming and J lost 0 bases, with 12 bases between them. The germline V gene encodes CDR1 SGHDT and CDR2 YYEEEE. The CDR3 reads CASSLSDYSYNEQFF. In DNA form, the CDR3 reads TGTGCCAGCAGTCTTAGCGATTACTCCTACAATGAGCAGTTCTTC.

This clonotype was seen only once. This chain joins TRBV15 and TRBJ1-4; D is perhaps TRBD1 (6 bases). The CDR3 runs to 17 residues. Trimming removed 0 bases at V and 3 bases at J, with 14 bases between. Per germline, CDR1 LNHNV and CDR2 YYDKDF (reference sequence). The CDR3 bases are TGTGCCACCAGCAGAGATGGGGGAAGGGGGTCTAATGAAAAACTGTTTTTT. Translation: CATSRDGGRGSNEKLFF.

The chain links TRBV7-8 to TRBJ2-3; TRBD2 agrees at 11 bases. The CDR3 runs to 15 residues. With 4 bases clipped from V and 4 bases from J, the junction kept 4 bases outside the gene matches. In germline, CDR1 is SGHVS, CDR2 FQNEAQ. CDR3 DNA sequence: TGTGCCAGCAGCTATACTAGCGGGAGTGCAGATACGCAGTATTTT. This gives the protein CASSYTSGSADTQYF.